One T cell receptor (beta chain) is described in this entry. Antigen unknown. UMI-labeled 5' RACE TRB cDNA libraries were prepared from the cells. TCRdb reanalyzed the 5' RACE reads and collapses them to one entry per CDR3 protein, without DNA. Listed are more than 100,000 distinct CDR3 sequences; 0.4% to 0.5% falls within the top ten. These data come from a study of CXCR3-negative and CXCR3-positive naive CD8 T cells. General study findings and limits: Between one naive subset and the other, surface CD5 was comparable, and TCR strength was inferred from TRB CDR3 properties. Comparison of naive cells showed more hydrophobic TRB CDR3s in CXCR3-positive than in CXCR3-negative naive cells. Naive cells, whether CXCR3-negative or CXCR3-positive, had similar TRBV-TRBJ usage, while memory cells differed. Relative to memory CD8+ cells, whose diversity was much lower, both naive subsets had comparably high diversity.

This CDR3 spans 15 amino acids. The germline CDR1 and CDR2 sequences are SQVTM and ANQGSEA. CD45RO-CCR7+CD27+CD95- expression identified naive CD8+ T cells. Sequencing used naive CXCR3+ CD8+ T cells from blood. Subset indicated: CD45RO-CCR7+CD27+CD95- naive CD8+ T cells expressing CXCR3 (TNR3+). The receptor was derived from a human donor in good health. Some clones in this sample may be carry-over from other donors' samples. This chain uses TRBV29-1 with TRBJ2-2; TCRdb indicates TRBD2, and absent DNA this call remains unverified. CDR3 region: CSVLGLAGNTGELFF.